Presented here are 23 T cell receptor beta chains from one specimen sequenced in a study of T cell responses to AZD1222 COVID-19 vaccine. Measured with immunoSEQ multiplex PCR; TCRdb has only the in-frame clones, and not every one. The table shows under 150,000 clones, with about 91% occurring only once. Source: peripheral blood, taken 28 days after the second AZD1222 dose. Every receptor here comes from an adult who received the AZD1222 COVID-19 vaccine.

This chain connects TRBV13 to TRBJ1-5; 7 positions match TRBD1. V dropped 5 bases and J dropped 6; count of bases not matched to a gene: 7. The CDR3 totals 14 residues. Germline CDR1 PRHDT, CDR2 FYEKMQ (reference sequence). The CDR3 loop reads CASSRGRGSQPQHF. In DNA, the CDR3 is TGTGCCAGCAGCCGGGGCAGGGGGAGTCAGCCCCAGCATTTT.

The V gene is TRBV9, the J gene TRBJ2-2; D not resolved. Germline V CDR1 and CDR2: SGDLS, YYNGEE. CDR3 length: 14 residues. V lost 0 bases to trimming and J lost 1 base, with 4 bases between them. The CDR3 spells CASSVVQNTGELFF. CDR3 DNA: TGTGCCAGCAGCGTAGTTCAGAACACCGGGGAGCTGTTTTTT.

The gene calls are TRBV19 and TRBJ1-1; D is possibly TRBD1 (5 bases). Trimming left V 5 bases short and J 6 bases short, with 19 bases between. The CDR3 is 15 amino acids. The germline V gene has CDR1 LNHDA and CDR2 SQIVND (reference sequence). Here the CDR3 DNA reads TGTGCCAGTAGTGGGGCGGAGTGGGTACGACCTGAAGCTTTCTTT. Protein product: CASSGAEWVRPEAFF. Complete variable domain (other parts from reference TRBV19 and TRBJ1-1): DGGITQSPKYLFRKEGQNVTLSCEQNLNHDAMYWYRQDPGQGLRLIYYSQIVNDFQKGDIAEGYSVSREKKESFPLTVTSAQKNPTAFYLCASSGAEWVRPEAFFGQGTRLTVV.

The chain uses TRBV4-2 and TRBJ2-3, with 11 bases fitting TRBD2. The CDR3 sequence is 19 residues long. V was clipped by 3 bases and J by 2 bases; unmatched bases: 13. CDR1 is LGHNA and CDR2 is YNFKEQ in the germline V gene. The chain's CDR3 is CASSHPSSGTSGNTDTQYF. The CDR3 nucleotides are TGTGCCAGCAGCCACCCAAGCTCCGGGACTAGCGGCAACACAGATACGCAGTATTTT.

The V call is TRBV28, the J call TRBJ2-7; the match to TRBD2 covers 8 bases. There are 16 residues in the CDR3. The ends lost 6 bases at V and 6 bases at J; junction bases unmatched: 16. The germline V gene has CDR1 MDHEN and CDR2 SYDVKM. The CDR3 DNA is TGTGCCAGCAGCCGAGCGGGAGCGGGCCACATCTCCGAGCAGTACTTC. Its protein product is CASSRAGAGHISEQYF.

The chain is built from TRBV2 and TRBJ2-3, with TRBD2 identical over 10 bases. The CDR3 contains 15 residues. Germline V gives CDR1 SNHLY, CDR2 FYNNEI. After removal of 4 bases from V and 2 bases from J, the junction contained 3 bases not matched to a gene. The CDR3 loop is CASSGTSGYTDTQYF. The CDR3 bases are TGTGCCAGCAGTGGGACTAGCGGATACACAGATACGCAGTATTTT.

This clone occurred once. The V call is TRBV28, the J call TRBJ1-2; possibly TRBD1 for D (6 bases). CDR3 length: 12 residues. From germline, CDR1 is MDHEN and CDR2 SYDVKM. The V and J ends lost 9 bases and 7 bases respectively, with 15 bases between them. The CDR3 region is CASYSGAGGYTF. As DNA, the CDR3 is TGTGCCAGTTACTCGGGGGCAGGTGGCTACACCTTC.

This clone was recorded only once. A read error may produce the germline difference seen at one junction end. The CDR3 is CASTLRPLGSGHTGELFF. CDR3 DNA: TGTGCCAGCACCTTAAGACCTCTGGGGAGCGGTCACACCGGGGAGCTGTTTTTT. The chain employs TRBV7-8 and TRBJ2-2, with TRBD2 as a possible D gene (5 bases). CDR1 is SGHVS, CDR2 FQNEAQ, per germline. The CDR3 runs 18 residues.

The CDR3 sequence is CASSPRQGGDNEQFF. The CDR3 nucleotides are TGTGCCAGCAGCCCGCGACAGGGTGGGGACAATGAGCAGTTCTTC. The chain joins TRBV7-8 to TRBJ2-1, with 7 bases lining up with TRBD1. The CDR3 loop spans 15 amino acids. CDR1 and CDR2 (germline): SGHVS, FQNEAQ. The J segment lost 5 bases and the V segment lost 5 bases, leaving 9 bases of the junction unmatched. The whole variable domain, filled in from reference TRBV7-8 and TRBJ2-1, reads GAGVSQSPRYKVAKRGQDVALRCDPISGHVSLFWYQQALGQGPEFLTYFQNEAQLDKSGLPSDRFFAERPEGSVSTLKIQRTQQEDSAVYLCASSPRQGGDNEQFFGPGTRLTVL.

The chain uses TRBV7-3 and TRBJ2-1, with a weak D call TRBD2 (5 bases). Trimming pared 1 base from V and 8 bases from J, leaving 15 bases between. Germline V CDR1 and CDR2: SGHTA, FQGTGA. This CDR3 has 15 amino acids. The CDR3 region has the DNA TGTGCCAGCAGCTTAAGCAACCCGGGGTACGATGAGCAGTTCTTC. Translating it yields CASSLSNPGYDEQFF.

The CDR3 sequence: CSVRAGELFF. CDR3 DNA: TGCAGCGTTCGCGCCGGGGAGCTGTTTTTT. This chain joins TRBV29-1 and TRBJ2-2; D gene unclear. Germline CDR1 SQVTM, CDR2 ANQGSEA. The CDR3 has 10 amino acids. Trimming left V 5 bases short and J 6 bases short, with 4 bases between.

The chain is built from TRBV2 and TRBJ2-3; 7 bases fit TRBD2. This CDR3 is 14 amino acids long. The trim removed 8 bases at V and 0 bases at J, leaving 5 bases unmatched. Germline CDR1 reads SNHLY; CDR2 reads FYNNEI. CDR3 loop: CASGEGTSTDTQYF. CDR3 DNA: TGTGCCAGCGGGGAGGGCACCAGCACAGATACGCAGTATTTT.

CDR3 DNA: TGTGCCAGCACAGGAGAGGCAGGGATCTTCTGGGGCTACACCTTC. Its translation: CASTGEAGIFWGYTF. The chain links TRBV2 to TRBJ1-2, with D perhaps TRBD1 (5 bases). Between the trimmed V and J ends, which lost 7 bases and 8 bases, there was a span of 23 bases. CDR3 length: 15 amino acids. Germline V CDR1 and CDR2: SNHLY, FYNNEI.

The chain carries TRBV11-2 and TRBJ2-5, with 12 bases lining up with TRBD2. Germline CDR1 reads SGHAT; CDR2 reads FQNNGV. V was clipped by 5 bases and J by 5 bases; unmatched bases: 6. The CDR3 loop spans 15 amino acids. The chain's CDR3 is CASSARTSGVETQYF. The CDR3 nucleotides are TGTGCCAGCAGCGCCCGGACTAGCGGGGTGGAGACCCAGTACTTC.

The chain combines TRBV9 with TRBJ2-1; D is undetermined. CDR3 size: 11 residues. CDR1 SGDLS and CDR2 YYNGEE come from the germline V gene. Trimming pared 1 base from V and 8 bases from J, leaving 4 bases between. The CDR3 region has the DNA TGTGCCAGCAGCGTATACGATGAGCAGTTCTTC. Translated, it gives CASSVYDEQFF.

This chain uses TRBV19 with TRBJ1-4; TRBD1 is a possible D gene (6 bases). Per the germline V gene, CDR1 is LNHDA and CDR2 is SQIVND (reference sequence). V was clipped by 6 bases and J by 4 bases, with 21 bases between them. The CDR3 has 17 residues. The CDR3 bases are TGTGCCAGTAGCTCTACGATAGGGGGACGGGTTAATGAAAAACTGTTTTTT. It is translated as CASSSTIGGRVNEKLFF.

The chain carries TRBV6-6 and TRBJ2-3; D might be TRBD2 (6 bases). The CDR3 consists of 15 residues. Germline V gives CDR1 MNHNY, CDR2 SVGAGI (reference sequence). V was shortened by 5 bases and J by 6 bases, with 18 bases between the two germline ends. The DNA for the CDR3 is TGTGCCAGCAGTCCAGGGCGCCAAGGAGGGGATACGCAGTATTTT. Its translation is CASSPGRQGGDTQYF.

The chain has TRBV28 and TRBJ2-7; D tentatively fits TRBD1 or TRBD2 (5 bases each). Germline-derived CDR1 and CDR2 are MDHEN and SYDVKM. This CDR3 comprises 13 residues. With 7 bases removed from V and 3 bases from J, the gap between germline ends came to 13 bases. The CDR3 protein is CASTSGQSYEQYF. The CDR3 DNA reads TGTGCCAGCACGTCGGGGCAGAGCTACGAGCAGTACTTC.

This clone was counted once. V is TRBV6-1 and J is TRBJ1-1; no reliable D call. V lost 1 base and J lost 3, with 6 bases in between. The CDR3 spans 13 residues. Germline CDR1 and CDR2: MNHNS and SASEGT. The CDR3 DNA reads as TGTGCCAGCAGTGAAGGGACCGACACTGAAGCTTTCTTT. Protein: CASSEGTDTEAFF.

The V gene is TRBV28, the J gene TRBJ2-2; D is perhaps TRBD2 (5 bases). V gave up 7 bases and J gave up 1 base, with 10 bases separating them. Germline V gene data show CDR1 as MDHEN and CDR2 as SYDVKM. This CDR3 comprises 14 residues. The CDR3 region has the DNA TGTGCCAGCACCCCCGGAGGGAACACCGGGGAGCTGTTTTTT. This codes for CASTPGGNTGELFF.

This sequence joins TRBV12-3 or TRBV12-4 and TRBJ1-2; D may be TRBD1 (5 bases). V lost 6 bases and J 6 bases, leaving 14 bases between the germline ends. This CDR3 spans 13 amino acids. The CDR3 bases are TGTGCCAGCAGGACGCAGGGATTCGATGGCTACACCTTC. This gives the protein CASRTQGFDGYTF.

This chain links TRBV13 with TRBJ2-7, with 8 bases aligning to TRBD2. V trimming: 7 bases; J trimming: 1 base; junction bases outside the gene matches: 9. Germline CDR1 PRHDT, CDR2 FYEKMQ (reference sequence). This CDR3 region has 15 residues. The CDR3 sequence: CASTTSGRRSYEQYF. CDR3 sequence (DNA): TGTGCCAGCACCACGAGCGGGAGAAGGTCCTACGAGCAGTACTTC.

V gene TRBV25-1 combines with J gene TRBJ2-3; the match to TRBD1 covers 8 bases. The germline V gene has CDR1 MGHDK and CDR2 SYGVNS. The CDR3 contains 14 residues. Germline trimming cut 4 bases from V and 4 bases from J; bases unmatched to any gene: 4. The CDR3 DNA reads TGTGCCAGCAGTGCTGACAGGGGACCAGATACGCAGTATTTT. Residues: CASSADRGPDTQYF.